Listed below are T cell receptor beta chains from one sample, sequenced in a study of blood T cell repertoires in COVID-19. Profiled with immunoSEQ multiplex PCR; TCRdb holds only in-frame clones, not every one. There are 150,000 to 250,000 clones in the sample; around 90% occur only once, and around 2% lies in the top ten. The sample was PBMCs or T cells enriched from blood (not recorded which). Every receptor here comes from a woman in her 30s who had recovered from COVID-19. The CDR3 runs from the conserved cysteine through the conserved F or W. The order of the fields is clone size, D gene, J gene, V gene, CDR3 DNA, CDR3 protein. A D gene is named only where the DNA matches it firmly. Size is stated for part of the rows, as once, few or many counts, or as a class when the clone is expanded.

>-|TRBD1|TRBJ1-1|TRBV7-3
TGTGCCAGCAGCCGACAGGGTGGGAACACTGAAGCTTTCTTT
CASSRQGGNTEAFF
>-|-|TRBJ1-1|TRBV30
TGTGCCTGGAGTACAATTCAGGGCCTGGGCACTGAAGCTTTCTTT
CAWSTIQGLGTEAFF
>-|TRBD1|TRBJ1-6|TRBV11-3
TGTGCCAGCAGCTTAACAGGGGATGCTAATTCACCCCTCCACTTT
CASSLTGDANSPLHF
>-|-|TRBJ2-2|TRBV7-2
TGTGCCAGCAGCTTAGGCGGGGGCGCGACCGGGGAGCTGTTTTTT
CASSLGGGATGELFF
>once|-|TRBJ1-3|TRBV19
TGTGCCAGTAGTAAGGCATCGCAGGGCGGAAACACCATATATTTT
CASSKASQGGNTIYF
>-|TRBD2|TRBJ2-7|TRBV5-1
TGCGCCAGCAGCTTGTCGGCTAGCGGGGACGAGCAGTACTTC
CASSLSASGDEQYF
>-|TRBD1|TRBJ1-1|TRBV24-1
TGTGCCACCAGTGACAATGTCCAGGGACAGACTGAAGCTTTCTTT
CATSDNVQGQTEAFF
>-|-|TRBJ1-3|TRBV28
TGTGCCAGCATCTCAGGGGACACCTCTGGAAACACCATATATTTT
CASISGDTSGNTIYF
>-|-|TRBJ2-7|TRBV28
TGTGCCAGCAGTCCCCCTATCGGCAGGCCAACACCCTTAAGCTCCTACGAGCAGTACTTC
CASSPPIGRPTPLSSYEQYF
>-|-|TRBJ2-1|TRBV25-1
TGTGCCAGCAGAACTGCTTTGGGGCAGGGGTACAATGAGCAGTTCTTC
CASRTALGQGYNEQFF
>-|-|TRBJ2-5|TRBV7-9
TGTGCCAGCAGCTTAGGCAGGGCTCTCCGGGAGACCCAGTACTTC
CASSLGRALRETQYF
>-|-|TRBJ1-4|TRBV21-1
TGTGCCAGCAGCACTAGACAGGGCTGGTTTAATGAAAAACTGTTTTTT
CASSTRQGWFNEKLFF
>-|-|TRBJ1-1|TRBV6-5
TGTGCCAGCAGTCCTCGGGTAGGAGGTAGAACTGAAGCTTTCTTT
CASSPRVGGRTEAFF
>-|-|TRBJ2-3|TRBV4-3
TGCGCCAGCAGCCAAGTACCGGTAGATACGCAGTATTTT
CASSQVPVDTQYF
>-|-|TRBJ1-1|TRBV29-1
TGCAGCGTTGAAAACCTACAGGTTAACACTGAAGCTTTCTTT
CSVENLQVNTEAFF
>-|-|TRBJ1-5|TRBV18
TGTGCCAGCTCACCAAACCCCCCGCGGTATCAGAGCAGCAATCAGCCCCAGCATTTT
CASSPNPPRYQSSNQPQHF
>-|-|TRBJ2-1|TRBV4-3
TGCGCCAGCAGCCAAGATGGGACAACCTACAATGAGCAGTTCTTC
CASSQDGTTYNEQFF
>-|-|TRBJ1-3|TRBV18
TGTGCCAGCTCACCAGGGACACCGAGCTCTGGAAACACCATATATTTT
CASSPGTPSSGNTIYF
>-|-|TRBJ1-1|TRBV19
TGTGCCAGTAGTAACGATGCGGGAGGAGGAAAAGCTTTCTTT
CASSNDAGGGKAFF
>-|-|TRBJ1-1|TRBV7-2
TGTGCCAGCAGCTCACCTACAGGGACTGAAGCTTTCTTT
CASSSPTGTEAFF
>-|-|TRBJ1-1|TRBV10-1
TGCGCCAGCATCTCGGGGAACACTGAAGCTTTCTTT
CASISGNTEAFF
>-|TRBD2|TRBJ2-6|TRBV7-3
TGTGCCAGCAGCCCCCGGGGGGGGACCCCCTCTGGGGCCAACGTCCTGACTTTC
CASSPRGGTPSGANVLTF
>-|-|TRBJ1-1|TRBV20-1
TGCAGTGCTAGACCCGGGACATTGGCTTTCTTT
CSARPGTLAFF
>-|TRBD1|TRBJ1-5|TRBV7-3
TGTGCCAGCAGCCGGGACAGGAATCAGCCCCAGCATTTT
CASSRDRNQPQHF
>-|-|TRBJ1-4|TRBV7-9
TGTGCCAGCAGCCTCCGAGGGCAGCGAGATGAAAAACTGTTTTTT
CASSLRGQRDEKLFF
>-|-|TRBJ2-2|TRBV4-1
TGCGCCAGCAGCCGAGCGACTGCGAACACCGGGGAGCTGTTTTTT
CASSRATANTGELFF